Sequencing of this T cell receptor (beta chain) was carried out in a study of blood T cell repertoires in COVID-19. In this sample, this clone turned up once. V was trimmed by 5 bases and J by 3 bases, leaving 17 bases between them. Per germline, CDR1 SGHTA and CDR2 FQGNSA. There are 15 residues in the CDR3. Clones were read by immunoSEQ multiplex PCR, and TCRdb kept only the in-frame ones, dropping some. The sample yields some 70,000 clones, 80% to 90% seen once. The chain joins TRBV7-2 to TRBJ2-7, with TRBD2 as a possible D gene (6 bases). Sequencing was done on a sample of peripheral blood. The receptor's source is a woman in her sixties or seventies with COVID-19, enrolled during active disease. DNA for the CDR3: TGTGCCAGCAGCCCCACTGGGCAGGGACTCTACGAGCAGTACTTC. Its protein product is CASSPTGQGLYEQYF.